Listed below are T cell receptor beta chains from one sample, sequenced in a study of early T cells in non-severe SARS-CoV-2 infection. TCRdb reanalysed the 5' RACE reads using MiXCR and keeps one entry per CDR3 protein. The data hold around 99,000 distinct CDR3 sequences, with 11% observed a single time. The sequenced material came from whole blood. These receptors came from an adult who was a healthcare worker with PCR-confirmed SARS-CoV-2 infection or an uninfected control (not recorded which). Each CDR3 is given with its conserved first and last residue. The order of the fields is clone size, D gene, V gene, J gene, CDR3 DNA, CDR3 protein. A D gene is named only where the DNA matches it firmly. Rows may omit the clone size; those that give it use once, few, many or a size class.

size: .; D: .; V: TRBV5-6; J: TRBJ2-5; DNA: TGTGCCAGCAGCTTCCGGGCAGGGGTGAAGACCCAGTACTTC; CDR3: CASSFRAGVKTQYF
size: few; D: .; V: TRBV5-1; J: TRBJ1-2; DNA: TGCGCCAGCAGCTCATCCACAGGCGGATCCAATGGCTACACCTTC; CDR3: CASSSSTGGSNGYTF
size: few; D: TRBD1; V: TRBV7-9; J: TRBJ2-1; DNA: TGTGCCAGCAGCTTGACAGGGAGCTACAATGAGCAGTTCTTC; CDR3: CASSLTGSYNEQFF
size: .; D: .; V: TRBV7-2; J: TRBJ1-5; DNA: TGTGCCAGCAGTCTACGGGGGGAGCAGCCCCAGCATTTT; CDR3: CASSLRGEQPQHF
size: few; D: .; V: TRBV9; J: TRBJ1-5; DNA: TGTGCCAGCAGCGAAACAGGATCCAATCAGCCCCAGCATTTT; CDR3: CASSETGSNQPQHF
size: .; D: .; V: TRBV3-1; J: TRBJ2-1; DNA: TGTGCCAGCAGCCAAGACCACCCGCGCGGGCAGTTCTTC; CDR3: CASSQDHPRGQFF
size: many; D: .; V: TRBV5-6; J: TRBJ1-5; DNA: TGTGCCAGCAGCTCCATCCGCCTAGGGACAAATCAGCCCCAGCATTTT; CDR3: CASSSIRLGTNQPQHF
size: .; D: .; V: TRBV6-5; J: TRBJ1-5; DNA: TGTGCCAGCTCACCTAATGCAGATCAGCCCCAGCATTTT; CDR3: CASSPNADQPQHF
size: many; D: .; V: TRBV6-1; J: TRBJ2-3; DNA: TGTGCCAGCAGTGAAGTGGGGGGTTCAGATACGCAGTATTTT; CDR3: CASSEVGGSDTQYF
size: .; D: TRBD2; V: TRBV27; J: TRBJ2-1; DNA: TGTGCCAGCAGTTTCCTAGCGGGAGAGGATGAGCAGTTCTTC; CDR3: CASSFLAGEDEQFF
size: many; D: .; V: TRBV4-2; J: TRBJ1-4; DNA: TGTGCCAGCAGCCACGCTGGGGCGGCTGAAAAACTGTTTTTT; CDR3: CASSHAGAAEKLFF
size: .; D: TRBD2; V: TRBV3-1; J: TRBJ2-5; DNA: TGTGCCAGCAGCCAAGCCGGGACTAGCGGGAGTTTGGACCAGTACTTC; CDR3: CASSQAGTSGSLDQYF
size: .; D: TRBD2; V: TRBV4-3; J: TRBJ2-1; DNA: TGCGCCAGCAGCCAAGGGACTAGCGGGGACTACAATGAGCAGTTCTTC; CDR3: CASSQGTSGDYNEQFF
size: .; D: .; V: TRBV19; J: TRBJ2-5; DNA: TGTGCCAGTAGTATGTCTTCGTCAAAATTTAACAGGAAGACCAAGTACTTC; CDR3: CASSMSSSKFNRKTKYF
size: many; D: .; V: TRBV5-1; J: TRBJ2-1; DNA: TGCGCCAGCAGCTTTTGGGGGGCGTCGCTAGTAGGCGGTGAGCAGTTCTTC; CDR3: CASSFWGASLVGGEQFF
size: few; D: .; V: TRBV6-1; J: TRBJ2-5; DNA: TGTGCCAGCAAGTTGGGGGTTCGGGAGACCCAGTACTTC; CDR3: CASKLGVRETQYF
size: .; D: TRBD1; V: TRBV5-1; J: TRBJ2-3; DNA: TGCGCCAGCAGCTTGACAGGGGAAGCCACAGATACGCAGTATTTT; CDR3: CASSLTGEATDTQYF
size: many; D: TRBD1; V: TRBV12-3/TRBV12-4; J: TRBJ2-7; DNA: TGTGCCAGCAGTCTAGGGGGCGGGGAGCAGTACTTC; CDR3: CASSLGGGEQYF
size: .; D: TRBD2; V: TRBV18; J: TRBJ2-1; DNA: TGTGCCAGCTCACCACTCACGGGAGGGGGCAATGAGCAGTTCTTC; CDR3: CASSPLTGGGNEQFF
size: .; D: .; V: TRBV11-2; J: TRBJ2-7; DNA: TGTGCCAGCAGCCGTGGGAGGTCCTCCGGGAGTTTCTCCTACGAGCAGTACTTC; CDR3: CASSRGRSSGSFSYEQYF
size: .; D: TRBD2; V: TRBV7-3; J: TRBJ2-3; DNA: TGTGCCAGTTCAGCGGGAGGGAAAACAGATACGCAGTATTTT; CDR3: CASSAGGKTDTQYF
size: .; D: .; V: TRBV12-5; J: TRBJ1-4; DNA: TGTGCTAGTGGTTTGTTGTCTGAAAAACTGTTTTTT; CDR3: CASGLLSEKLFF
size: few; D: .; V: TRBV11-2; J: TRBJ2-2; DNA: TGTGCCAGCAGTTTTAGGCCGGGGATCGGGGAGCTGTTTTTT; CDR3: CASSFRPGIGELFF
size: .; D: TRBD1; V: TRBV6-2/TRBV6-3; J: TRBJ2-7; DNA: TGTGCCAGCAGCGTCTCCCACAGGGGCCAGCAGTACTTC; CDR3: CASSVSHRGQQYF